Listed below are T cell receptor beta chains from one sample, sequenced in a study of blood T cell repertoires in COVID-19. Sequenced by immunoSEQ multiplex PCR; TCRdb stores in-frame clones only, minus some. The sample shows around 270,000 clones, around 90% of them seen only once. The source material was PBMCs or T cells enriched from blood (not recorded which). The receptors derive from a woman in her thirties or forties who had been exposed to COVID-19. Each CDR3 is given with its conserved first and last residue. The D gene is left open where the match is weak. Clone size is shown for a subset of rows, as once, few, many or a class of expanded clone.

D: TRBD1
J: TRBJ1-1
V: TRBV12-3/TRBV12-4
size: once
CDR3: CASKGQGYTEAFF
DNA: TGTGCCAGCAAGGGACAGGGGTACACTGAAGCTTTCTTT

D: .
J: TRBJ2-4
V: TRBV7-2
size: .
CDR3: CASSRYGDSGDIQYF
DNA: TGTGCCAGCAGCCGTTATGGGGACTCGGGGGACATTCAGTACTTC

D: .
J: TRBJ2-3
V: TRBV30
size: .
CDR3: CAWSPLATSTDTQYF
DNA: TGTGCCTGGAGTCCGTTAGCGACTAGCACAGATACGCAGTATTTT

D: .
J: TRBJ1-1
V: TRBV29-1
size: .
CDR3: CSVVNPRGEAFF
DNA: TGCAGCGTCGTCAATCCCCGAGGGGAAGCTTTCTTT

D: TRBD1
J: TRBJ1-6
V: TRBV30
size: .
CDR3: CAWQGAGSPLHF
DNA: TGTGCCTGGCAGGGGGCGGGTTCACCCCTCCACTTT

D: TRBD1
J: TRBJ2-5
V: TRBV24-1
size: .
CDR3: CATSDFDRGHETQYF
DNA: TGTGCCACCAGTGATTTTGACAGGGGGCATGAGACCCAGTACTTC

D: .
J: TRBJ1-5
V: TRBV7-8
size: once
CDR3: CASSPPYSNQPQHF
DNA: TGTGCCAGCAGCCCTCCCTATAGCAATCAGCCCCAGCATTTT

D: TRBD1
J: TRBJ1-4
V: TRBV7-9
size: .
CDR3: CASSLGRGHGKLFF
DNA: TGTGCCAGCAGCTTAGGCAGGGGGCACGGAAAACTGTTTTTT

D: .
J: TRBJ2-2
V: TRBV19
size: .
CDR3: CASGVRVPTGELFF
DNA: TGTGCCAGTGGCGTCCGGGTCCCGACCGGGGAGCTGTTTTTT

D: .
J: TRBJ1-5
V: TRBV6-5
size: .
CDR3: CASRQGRNQPQHF
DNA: TGTGCCAGCAGGCAGGGTCGCAATCAGCCCCAGCATTTT

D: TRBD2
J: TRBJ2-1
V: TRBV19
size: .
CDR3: CASRPSGSYNEQFF
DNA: TGTGCCAGTCGACCTAGCGGGAGTTACAATGAGCAGTTCTTC

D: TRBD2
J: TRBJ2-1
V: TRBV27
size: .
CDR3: CASSSPLAGSFDEQFF
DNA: TGTGCCAGCAGTTCCCCACTAGCGGGAAGTTTCGATGAGCAGTTCTTC

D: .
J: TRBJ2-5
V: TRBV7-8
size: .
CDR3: CASSPSGTLYQETQYF
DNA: TGTGCCAGCAGCCCATCCGGGACTTTGTATCAAGAGACCCAGTACTTC